This T cell receptor (beta chain) emerged from a study of EBV T-cell therapy then PD-1 blockade in nasopharyngeal carcinoma. Clones were sequenced by immunoSEQ multiplex PCR, and TCRdb holds only the in-frame ones, with some missing. The table has under 30,000 clones, over 75% seen once. Germline V gene sequence: CDR1 SEHNR, CDR2 FQNEAQ (reference sequence). Trimming at V came to 3 bases and at J to 2 bases, leaving 6 bases not matched to a gene. The CDR3 is 16 residues long. Described treatment: AdE1-LMPpoly-expanded autologous EBV-specific T-cell therapy followed by anti-PD-1 nivolumab. Concerning this clone itself: Antigen: not known.

This rearrangement joins TRBV7-9 to TRBJ2-1; 8 bases agree with TRBD1. This clonotype originated in a man aged 35 to 55 with nasopharyngeal carcinoma. Sequencing used CD8+ T cells from blood, obtained around day 65 from a patient whose treatment included autologous EBV-specific T cells and nivolumab. As DNA, the CDR3 is TGTGCCAGCAGCTTGGTAGGACAGGGACCCTACAATGAGCAGTTCTTC. It is translated as CASSLVGQGPYNEQFF.